Listed here are 28 T cell receptor beta chains from one sample, sequenced in a study of T-cell reconstitution after alpha-beta-depleted transplantation in children. Molecular barcoding with unique molecular identifiers was used for the TCRbeta library. One entry per CDR3 protein results from TCRdb running MiXCR on the PCR reads. The table records around 78,000 distinct CDR3 sequences, 6% to 8% of them present only once. The sequencing here drew on PBMCs from the stem cell graft donor, taken from the stem cell graft. The source of these receptors is a human donor who donated a stem cell graft to a child with acute lymphoblastic leukemia.

This clonotype has ten or more counts. V gene TRBV19 combines with J gene TRBJ1-1; tentatively, D is TRBD1 (6 bases). This CDR3 spans 15 amino acids. CDR1 is LNHDA, CDR2 SQIVND, per germline (reference sequence). V lost 6 bases and J 0 bases, leaving 14 bases between the germline ends. The CDR3 here is CASSDGQRMNTEAFF. Written as DNA, the CDR3 is TGTGCCAGTAGCGATGGACAGAGAATGAACACTGAAGCTTTCTTT.

This clonotype was picked up many times. This chain connects TRBV20-1 to TRBJ2-5; D possibly uses TRBD1 or TRBD2 (6 bases each). This CDR3 is 14 amino acids long. Germline V gene data show CDR1 as DFQATT and CDR2 as SNEGSKA (reference sequence). V lost 5 bases to trimming and J lost 8 bases, with 21 bases between them. CDR3 in DNA: TGCAGTGCTCCCCACAGGGCAGGCGGGGATACCCAGTACTTC. Translation: CSAPHRAGGDTQYF.

The chain recombines TRBV28 with TRBJ1-5; D is possibly TRBD1 (6 bases). CDR1 and CDR2 (germline): MDHEN, SYDVKM. Trimming shortened V by 6 bases and J by 6 bases, and 15 bases separated the two germline ends. This CDR3 spans 14 amino acids. The CDR3 protein is CASRHRASGQPQHF. The CDR3 coding sequence is TGTGCCAGCAGGCACAGGGCATCAGGTCAGCCCCAGCATTTT.

Regarding this clonotype: At one end, the junction sequence differs from germline, possibly due to a read error. The chain is built from TRBV25-1 and TRBJ2-3; D remains ambiguous. Germline assignment: CDR1 MGHDK and CDR2 SYGVNS. The length of the CDR3 is 13 residues. CDR3 sequence: CASSEGLTDTHYF. In nucleotides, the CDR3 is TGTGCCAGCAGTGAAGGCCTCACAGATACGCATTATTTT.

This clonotype was recorded many times. This chain connects TRBV12-3 or TRBV12-4 to TRBJ2-1, with 12 bases that match TRBD2. V lost 5 bases, J lost 3 bases, and 2 bases stayed unmatched. This CDR3 region has 15 residues. The CDR3 DNA reads as TGTGCCAGCAGTCCTAGCGGGGGGGGCTACAATGAGCAGTTCTTC. Residues: CASSPSGGGYNEQFF.

Many counts were recorded for this clonotype. The J gene is TRBJ1-5, the V gene TRBV4-3; D ambiguous. This CDR3 is 13 amino acids long. The V end lost 0 bases, the J end lost 5 bases, and 5 bases lay between the germline ends. From germline, CDR1 is LGHNA and CDR2 YSLEER. This CDR3 is CASSQDRHQPQHF. DNA for the CDR3: TGCGCCAGCAGCCAAGATCGCCATCAGCCCCAGCATTTT.

This clonotype was picked up many times. The chain carries TRBV29-1 and TRBJ2-7, with 7 bases matching TRBD1. V was pared by 5 bases and J by 6 bases, with 7 bases of the junction left unmatched. The length of the CDR3 is 12 residues. Germline CDR1 reads SQVTM; CDR2 reads ANQGSEA. The chain's CDR3 is CSVSSTGREQYF. CDR3 in DNA: TGCAGCGTTTCTTCGACAGGGCGCGAGCAGTACTTC.

Of note for this clonotype: A read error may explain this, as a much larger clone is one base away. The chain joins TRBV20-1 to TRBJ1-1; D uncertain. This CDR3 contains 10 residues. CDR1 is DFQATT and CDR2 is SNEGSKA in the germline V gene (reference sequence). CDR3 in amino acids: CSAIRKQAVF. The CDR3 bases are TGCAGTGCTATCCGGAAGCAGGCTGTCTTT.

This clonotype occurred many times. CDR3 residues: CASSQDPSGGAETQYF. The CDR3 nucleotides read TGCGCCAGCAGCCAAGATCCCAGCGGGGGAGCAGAGACCCAGTACTTC. This rearrangement joins TRBV4-3 to TRBJ2-5; 8 bases are shared with TRBD2. V dropped 0 bases and J dropped 4; count of bases not matched to a gene: 7. CDR3 length: 16 residues. The germline V gene has CDR1 LGHNA and CDR2 YSLEER.

This clonotype was seen a few times. The chain has TRBV28 and TRBJ2-1, with 10 bases lining up with TRBD1. The V gene's germline CDR1 is MDHEN and CDR2 SYDVKM. This CDR3 region has 15 residues. After removal of 5 bases from V and 6 bases from J, the junction contained 7 bases not matched to a gene. As DNA, the CDR3 is TGTGCCAGCAGTCGCGGACAGGGGGAGGCCAATGAGCAGTTCTTC. It yields the protein CASSRGQGEANEQFF. The full variable domain, in which reference TRBV28 and TRBJ2-1 provide the parts outside the CDR3, is DVKVTQSSRYLVKRTGEKVFLECVQDMDHENMFWYRQDPGLGLRLIYFSYDVKMKEKGDIPEGYSVSREKKERFSLILESASTNQTSMYLCASSRGQGEANEQFFGPGTRLTVL.

In its sample, this clonotype was seen a few times. This chain links TRBV6-2 or TRBV6-3 with TRBJ2-7; D is uncertain. This CDR3 is built from 12 residues. CDR1 MNHEY and CDR2 SVGEGT come from the germline V gene. V lost 8 bases, J lost 0 bases, and 8 bases lay in between. CDR3 sequence reads: CASRTASYEQYF. The DNA for the CDR3 is TGTGCCAGCCGCACAGCCTCCTACGAGCAGTACTTC.

Details on this clonotype: A much more abundant neighbour one base away suggests this may be a read error. The V gene is TRBV11-2, the J gene TRBJ1-2, with unresolved D. CDR1 and CDR2 (germline): SGHAT, FQNNGV. This CDR3 spans 14 amino acids. The CDR3 nucleotides read TGTGCCACCAGCTTACTTCTGGCCAACTATGGCTACACCTTC. This gives the protein CATSLLLANYGYTF.

Ten or more counts support this clonotype. The J gene is TRBJ2-7, the V gene TRBV7-2; D not certain. V was clipped by 2 bases and J by 13 bases, with 15 bases between them. Germline loops: CDR1 SGHTA, CDR2 FQGNSA. The CDR3 spans 12 residues. This CDR3 is CASSLLVAYDYF. The DNA of the CDR3 is TGTGCCAGCAGCTTATTAGTTGCATACGACTACTTC.

This sequence joins TRBV11-2 and TRBJ2-2, with D perhaps TRBD2 (7 bases). V shed 6 bases and J shed 7 bases, with 21 bases lying between them. This CDR3 contains 16 residues. Germline V CDR1 and CDR2: SGHAT, FQNNGV. The DNA for the CDR3 is TGTGCCAGCAGTACGGTGGGGGGGGCGCATGGCGGGGAGCTGTTTTTT. Translating it yields CASSTVGGAHGGELFF.

This chain joins TRBV27 and TRBJ2-1; 7 nucleotides match TRBD1. Looked up from germline, CDR1 is MNHEY and CDR2 is SMNVEV (reference sequence). J gave up 8 bases and V 5 bases, and 3 bases lay outside the gene matches. CDR3 size: 12 residues. The CDR3 DNA reads as TGTGCCAGCAGTACCACAGGGGATGAGCAGTTCTTC. It encodes CASSTTGDEQFF.

This clonotype has a handful of counts. The chain employs TRBV19 and TRBJ1-1; D call uncertain. The CDR3 is 15 amino acids. CDR1 is LNHDA and CDR2 is SQIVND in the germline V gene (reference sequence). Trimming pared 3 bases from V and 0 bases from J, leaving 11 bases between. CDR3 bases: TGTGCCAGTAGTATCTCAGCTCCTATGAACACTGAAGCTTTCTTT. Protein product: CASSISAPMNTEAFF.

This clonotype has ten or more counts. This chain's CDR3 is CASSLDRVGYTF. The CDR3 bases are TGTGCCAGCAGTCTCGACAGGGTTGGCTACACCTTC. The chain links TRBV12-3 or TRBV12-4 to TRBJ1-2; 7 bases are a match to TRBD1. The CDR3 is 12 residues long. V trimming: 5 bases; J trimming: 7 bases; junction bases outside the gene matches: 4.

This clonotype has ten or more counts. The gene calls are TRBV9 and TRBJ2-2; 9 bases line up with TRBD1. Trimming removed 3 bases from V and 5 bases from J; junction bases left unmatched: 5. Germline CDR1 SGDLS, CDR2 YYNGEE. The CDR3 has 15 residues. CDR3 amino acids: CASSARTGATGELFF. The CDR3, as DNA: TGTGCCAGCAGCGCGCGGACAGGGGCAACCGGGGAGCTGTTTTTT.

The V gene is TRBV5-1, the J gene TRBJ2-3; 10 nucleotides line up with TRBD1. The J segment lost 1 base and the V segment lost 2 bases, leaving 7 bases of the junction unmatched. Germline loops: CDR1 SGHRS, CDR2 YFSETQ. This CDR3 is 17 amino acids long. Here the CDR3 DNA reads TGCGCCAGCAGCTTTCCGGGACAGGGGAGGGGCACAGATACGCAGTATTTT. Translating gives CASSFPGQGRGTDTQYF.

This clonotype has ten or more counts. The chain uses TRBV6-1 and TRBJ1-6; tentative D call: TRBD1 (5 bases). This CDR3 contains 11 residues. Looked up from germline, CDR1 is MNHNS and CDR2 is SASEGT. V gave up 4 bases and J gave up 11 bases, with 6 bases separating them. The CDR3 DNA is TGTGCCAGCAGTGCAGGGACACCCCTCCACTTT. The encoded protein is CASSAGTPLHF.

This clonotype came up a few times. This chain uses TRBV13 with TRBJ2-7; D unresolved. The CDR3 is 14 residues long. Germline V gene data show CDR1 as PRHDT and CDR2 as FYEKMQ (reference sequence). Trimming shortened V by 2 bases and J by 0 bases, and 8 bases separated the two germline ends. CDR3 in DNA: TGTGCCAGCAGCTTAACTACCAGCTCCTACGAGCAGTACTTC. Amino acids: CASSLTTSSYEQYF.

In its sample, this clonotype was seen many times. This chain links TRBV10-3 with TRBJ2-3; 8 positions agree with TRBD2. Germline lookup yields CDR1 ENHRY and CDR2 SYGVKD. The CDR3 is 16 residues long. The junction had 9 bases not matched to a gene; V was cut back by 2 bases and J by 5 bases. The CDR3 protein is CAISEGSGGAGDTQYF. DNA of the CDR3: TGTGCCATCAGTGAGGGCAGCGGGGGAGCAGGAGATACGCAGTATTTT.

This clonotype was seen more than once but under ten times. The rearrangement uses TRBV28 and TRBJ2-7; D is uncertain. The CDR3 is 12 amino acids. Germline CDR1 MDHEN, CDR2 SYDVKM. The ends were cut back, 7 bases at V and 2 bases at J, with 9 bases in the middle. This chain's CDR3 is CASTTVAYEQYF. The CDR3 bases are TGTGCCAGCACCACAGTCGCCTACGAGCAGTACTTC.

This clonotype was detected ten times or more. CDR3 amino acids: CASSQDGGTDTEAFF. The CDR3, as DNA: TGTGCCAGCAGCCAAGATGGGGGGACGGACACTGAAGCTTTCTTT. The rearrangement links TRBV3-1 to TRBJ1-1; tentatively, D is TRBD1 (5 bases). V dropped 0 bases and J dropped 3 bases, with 11 bases sitting between them. Germline CDR1 LGHDT, CDR2 YNNKEL (reference sequence). This CDR3 spans 15 amino acids. Filled out from reference TRBV3-1 and TRBJ1-1, the complete variable domain reads DTAVSQTPKYLVTQMGNDKSIKCEQNLGHDTMYWYKQDSKKFLKIMFSYNNKELIINETVPNRFSPKSPDKAHLNLHINSLELGDSAVYFCASSQDGGTDTEAFFGQGTRLTVV.

The rearrangement joins TRBV7-2 to TRBJ2-5; 7 nucleotides align to TRBD1. Germline CDR1 reads SGHTA; CDR2 reads FQGNSA. The V and J ends lost 3 bases and 5 bases, in that order; junction bases with no gene match: 12. The CDR3 covers 16 residues. CDR3 sequence: CASSFPPGQRRETQYF. The CDR3 DNA reads TGTGCCAGCAGCTTCCCCCCGGGACAGAGGCGGGAGACCCAGTACTTC.

This clonotype was recorded at least ten times. The chain joins TRBV11-2 to TRBJ1-2; D call uncertain. Trimming removed 3 bases from V and 4 bases from J, with 6 bases in between. The CDR3 is 12 amino acids. Germline V CDR1 and CDR2: SGHAT, FQNNGV. CDR3 protein: CASSLNSYGYTF. CDR3 nucleotide sequence: TGTGCCAGCAGCTTGAACAGCTATGGCTACACCTTC.

V and J are TRBV6-1 and TRBJ2-2; tentatively, D is TRBD1 (5 bases). Per the germline V gene, CDR1 is MNHNS and CDR2 is SASEGT. The V and J ends lost 6 bases and 4 bases respectively, with 9 bases between them. The CDR3 extends over 13 amino acids. CDR3 amino acids: CASRQGSTGELFF. The DNA of the CDR3 is TGTGCCAGCAGGCAGGGTTCCACCGGGGAGCTGTTTTTT.

The sample holds many counts of this clonotype. The chain carries TRBV5-1 and TRBJ2-3, with 11 nucleotides matching TRBD2. V shed 9 bases, J shed 4 bases, and the junction held 10 bases outside the gene matches. This CDR3 spans 15 amino acids. Per germline, CDR1 SGHRS and CDR2 YFSETQ. CDR3 amino acids: CATAPTSGMADTQYF. CDR3 in DNA: TGCGCCACAGCCCCGACTAGCGGGATGGCAGATACGCAGTATTTT. Together with reference TRBV5-1 and TRBJ2-3, the CDR3 gives the full variable domain: KAGVTQTPRYLIKTRGQQVTLSCSPISGHRSVSWYQQTPGQGLQFLFEYFSETQRNKGNFPGRFSGRQFSNSRSEMNVSTLELGDSALYLCATAPTSGMADTQYFGPGTRLTVL.